The present T cell receptor (beta chain) was sequenced within a study of early T cells in non-severe SARS-CoV-2 infection. Study context: Sequencing was performed on bulk RNA from unsorted whole blood, leaving chains unpaired. Study-wide findings and caveats: VDJdb matching skewed toward anti-spike CD8 responses, missing private and CD4 specificities.

The CDR3 is made up of 14 amino acids. V shed 6 bases and J 3 bases; nucleotides not matched to a gene: 7. CDR1 is MDHEN, CDR2 SYDVKM, per germline. Individual cDNA molecules each received unique molecular identifiers attached to them. One entry per CDR3 protein results from TCRdb running MiXCR on the 5' RACE reads. The table includes 69,000 or so distinct CDR3 sequences, 3.5% to 6% detected once. About this clonotype itself: Its antigen is undetermined.

Sequencing used whole blood, obtained at baseline. The TCR sequence derives from an adult who was a healthcare worker with PCR-confirmed SARS-CoV-2 infection or an uninfected control (not recorded which). The donor label of this sample is uncertain. J is TRBJ2-7 and V is TRBV28; TRBD1 matches at 8 bases. The CDR3: CASSPNDRGYEQYF. The CDR3 nucleotides are TGTGCCAGCAGCCCTAATGACAGGGGCTACGAGCAGTACTTC.